The 18 T cell receptor beta chains listed next were all sequenced from one sample in a study of CD4 T cells in relation to SARS-CoV-2 and coronaviruses. Their antigens are not known. The protocol was immunoSEQ multiplex PCR, while the TCRdb copy is restricted to in-frame clones and leaves out a portion. The table has about 26,000 clones, 75% to 80% seen once; the top ten hold over 15%. Unexposed donor CD4+ T cells date from about 2011-2018, before the COVID-19 pandemic. CD4+ T cells were isolated from the cells after 10 days of culture. Sequencing was carried out using CD4+ T cells from PBMCs, cultured in vitro. These receptors were obtained from a human donor in good health.

This clone appeared a few times. The chain uses TRBV29-1 and TRBJ2-2; D may be TRBD1 (6 bases). The CDR3 runs to 15 residues. V was pared by 6 bases and J by 1 base, with 15 bases between. The germline CDR1 and CDR2 sequences are SQVTM and ANQGSEA. CDR3 DNA sequence: TGCAGCGTGCCGTCAGGGACACTGAACACCGGGGAGCTGTTTTTT. It encodes CSVPSGTLNTGELFF.

The rearrangement links TRBV5-1 to TRBJ2-4; possibly TRBD1 for D (6 bases). Trimming stripped 0 bases from V and 15 bases from J, with 16 bases between. Per germline, CDR1 SGHRS and CDR2 YFSETQ. CDR3 size: 13 residues. The CDR3 protein is CASSLVADSLSYF. Written as DNA, the CDR3 is TGCGCCAGCAGCTTGGTGGCGGACAGTCTATCGTACTTC.

V gene TRBV6-1 combines with J gene TRBJ2-7, with D tentatively TRBD1 or TRBD2 (5 bases each). This CDR3 contains 16 residues. Per germline, CDR1 MNHNS and CDR2 SASEGT. Deletions cut 3 bases from V and 0 bases from J, with 15 bases between. CDR3 residues: CASSDWGSGSSYEQYF. The CDR3 DNA follows: TGTGCCAGCAGTGATTGGGGGTCCGGCTCCTCCTACGAGCAGTACTTC.

The gene calls are TRBV9 and TRBJ2-5; D is ambiguous. With 3 bases removed from V and 5 bases from J, the gap between germline ends came to 14 bases. Germline V gene sequence: CDR1 SGDLS, CDR2 YYNGEE. This CDR3 is 14 amino acids long. The DNA of the CDR3 is TGTGCCAGCAGCGAGCGACCAAATTGGGAGACCCAGTACTTC. It yields the protein CASSERPNWETQYF.

This rearrangement joins TRBV7-9 to TRBJ2-1; D is possibly TRBD2 (6 bases). Germline lookup yields CDR1 SEHNR and CDR2 FQNEAQ (reference sequence). This CDR3 is built from 17 residues. Deletions cut 5 bases from V and 0 bases from J, with 17 bases between. CDR3 DNA: TGTGCCAGCAGCCCGGGTCCAGCGGGTTCCTCCTACAATGAGCAGTTCTTC. This sequence encodes CASSPGPAGSSYNEQFF.

The chain is built from TRBV19 and TRBJ2-2; the D gene is possibly TRBD2 (5 bases). CDR1 is LNHDA and CDR2 is SQIVND in the germline V gene (reference sequence). The V end was cut by 5 bases, the J end by 6 bases, with 10 bases between. The CDR3 contains 13 residues. This CDR3 reads CASSLRESGELFF. The CDR3 nucleotides read TGTGCCAGTAGTCTTAGGGAGTCCGGGGAGCTGTTTTTT.

This clone has a single count. V is TRBV4-3 and J is TRBJ2-5; maybe TRBD1 (6 bases). Trimming stripped 0 bases from V and 5 bases from J, with 10 bases between. Germline loops: CDR1 LGHNA, CDR2 YSLEER. This CDR3 comprises 14 residues. CDR3 sequence (DNA): TGCGCCAGCAGCCAAGATCACAGGGTCGAGACCCAGTACTTC. Residues: CASSQDHRVETQYF.

The gene calls are TRBV7-2 and TRBJ2-3; D possibly corresponds to TRBD1 (6 bases). V gave up 5 bases and J gave up 5 bases, with 8 bases separating them. Germline values: CDR1 SGHTA, CDR2 FQGNSA. This CDR3 comprises 12 residues. The CDR3 region has the DNA TGTGCCAGCAGCCCACAGGGAGATACGCAGTATTTT. Protein sequence: CASSPQGDTQYF.

V and J are TRBV5-3 and TRBJ2-3; D remains unclear. TRBV5-3 falls under the ORF class, with uncertain function. The germline V and J ends were trimmed by 3 bases and 0 bases, with 11 bases remaining between them. This CDR3 spans 15 amino acids. This chain's CDR3 is CARSSKHPSTDTQYF. The CDR3 nucleotides are TGTGCCAGAAGCTCGAAACATCCTAGCACAGATACGCAGTATTTT.

This clone appeared once. The chain uses TRBV6-5 and TRBJ1-1, with D perhaps matching TRBD1 (6 bases). Trimming shortened V by 4 bases and J by 3 bases, and 15 bases separated the two germline ends. This CDR3 region has 15 residues. Germline CDR1 and CDR2: MNHEY and SVGAGI. The DNA of the CDR3 is TGTGCCAGCAGTTCAACCGCGGGGGCGGACACTGAAGCTTTCTTT. The encoded protein is CASSSTAGADTEAFF.

The rearrangement joins TRBV12-3 or TRBV12-4 to TRBJ1-2; no reliable D call. CDR3 size: 13 residues. V lost 0 bases and J 8 bases, leaving 10 bases between the germline ends. CDR3 nucleotides: TGTGCCAGCAGTTTAGCCTCGGGAGGCGGCTACACCTTC. It specifies CASSLASGGGYTF.

V gene TRBV2 combines with J gene TRBJ2-3; D possibly corresponds to TRBD1 (5 bases). Trimming removed 4 bases at V and 2 bases at J, with 10 bases between. Germline lookup yields CDR1 SNHLY and CDR2 FYNNEI. This CDR3 is built from 14 residues. CDR3 sequence reads: CASSAGSPTDTQYF. CDR3 nucleotide sequence: TGTGCCAGCAGTGCAGGGTCACCCACAGATACGCAGTATTTT.

The table lists this clone with a few counts. This chain links TRBV5-6 with TRBJ1-4, with 9 positions matching TRBD1. CDR1 and CDR2 from the germline V gene are SGHDT and YYEEEE. V trimming: 4 bases; J trimming: 8 bases; junction bases outside the gene matches: 21. The CDR3 is made up of 19 amino acids. The CDR3 bases are TGTGCCAGCAGCAGCTTGGGGTCGGGACAGGGTGAAGTCAAGGAAAAACTGTTTTTT. Translated: CASSSLGSGQGEVKEKLFF.

This chain uses TRBV19 with TRBJ1-3; D is unclear. The CDR3 totals 14 residues. The germline CDR1 and CDR2 sequences are LNHDA and SQIVND (reference sequence). Trimming removed 5 bases from V and 0 bases from J, with 8 bases in between. CDR3 in DNA: TGTGCCAGTAGTCTCAGTAGCTCTGGAAACACCATATATTTT. Protein sequence: CASSLSSSGNTIYF.

In DNA, the CDR3 is TGCGCCAGCAGCCAATCTTGGCGTATAGCGGGGCAAGAGACCCAGTACTTC. Translating it yields CASSQSWRIAGQETQYF. The chain has TRBV4-1 and TRBJ2-5; 8 positions agree with TRBD2. Trimming took 2 bases from V and 2 from J; bases not matched to a gene: 10. CDR1 and CDR2 from the germline V gene are MGHRA and YSYEKL. CDR3 length: 17 residues.

The chain combines TRBV27 with TRBJ1-2; 7 bases match TRBD1. The CDR3 runs 14 residues. Germline CDR1 MNHEY, CDR2 SMNVEV (reference sequence). V dropped 5 bases and J dropped 8; count of bases not matched to a gene: 11. DNA for the CDR3: TGTGCCAGCAGTACTATGGACAGGTGGAGCGGCTACACCTTC. Translation gives CASSTMDRWSGYTF.

The chain is built from TRBV7-9 and TRBJ2-5, with TRBD2 identical over 14 bases. The CDR3 covers 17 residues. Trimming took 7 bases from V and 3 from J; bases not matched to a gene: 10. Germline-derived CDR1 and CDR2 are SEHNR and FQNEAQ (reference sequence). The CDR3 loop reads CASKTGTSGGPEETQYF. CDR3 bases: TGTGCCAGCAAGACCGGGACTAGCGGGGGCCCTGAAGAGACCCAGTACTTC.

For the CDR3, the DNA is TGTGCCAGCAGCTTCGGCAGGGGCCCATACAATGAGCAGTTCTTC. Its protein is CASSFGRGPYNEQFF. This sequence joins TRBV11-2 and TRBJ2-1; D possibly corresponds to TRBD1 (6 bases). The germline V gene has CDR1 SGHAT and CDR2 FQNNGV. The V end was cut by 3 bases, the J end by 4 bases, with 13 bases between. The CDR3 sequence is 15 residues long.